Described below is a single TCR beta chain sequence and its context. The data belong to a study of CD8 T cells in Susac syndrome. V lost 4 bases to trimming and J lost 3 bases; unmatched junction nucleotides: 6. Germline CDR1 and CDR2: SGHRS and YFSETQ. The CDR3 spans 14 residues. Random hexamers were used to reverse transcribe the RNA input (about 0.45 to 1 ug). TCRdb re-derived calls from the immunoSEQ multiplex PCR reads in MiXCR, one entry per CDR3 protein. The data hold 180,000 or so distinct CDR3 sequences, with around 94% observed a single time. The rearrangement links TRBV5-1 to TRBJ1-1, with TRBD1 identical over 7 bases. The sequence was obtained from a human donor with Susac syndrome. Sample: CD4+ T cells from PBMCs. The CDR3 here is CASSQGQQYTEAFF. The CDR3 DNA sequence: TGCGCCAGCAGCCAGGGACAGCAATACACTGAAGCTTTCTTT.